This T cell receptor (beta chain) emerged from a study of control samples from healthy donors and cancer patients. Profiled with immunoSEQ multiplex PCR; TCRdb holds only in-frame clones, not every one. Of roughly 100,000 clones listed, around 90% are singletons. Trimming took 3 bases from V and 2 from J; bases not matched to a gene: 11. CDR3 length: 17 amino acids. Per the germline V gene, CDR1 is SGHDT and CDR2 is YYEEEE. The specimen sequenced was blood. This rearrangement joins TRBV5-6 to TRBJ1-5; 7 nucleotides agree with TRBD1. This clonotype was obtained from a human donor in good health. The donor label of this sample is uncertain. CDR3 protein: CASSSLRGWAGNQPQHF. Written as DNA, the CDR3 is TGTGCCAGCAGCTCACTCAGGGGGTGGGCCGGCAATCAGCCCCAGCATTTT.